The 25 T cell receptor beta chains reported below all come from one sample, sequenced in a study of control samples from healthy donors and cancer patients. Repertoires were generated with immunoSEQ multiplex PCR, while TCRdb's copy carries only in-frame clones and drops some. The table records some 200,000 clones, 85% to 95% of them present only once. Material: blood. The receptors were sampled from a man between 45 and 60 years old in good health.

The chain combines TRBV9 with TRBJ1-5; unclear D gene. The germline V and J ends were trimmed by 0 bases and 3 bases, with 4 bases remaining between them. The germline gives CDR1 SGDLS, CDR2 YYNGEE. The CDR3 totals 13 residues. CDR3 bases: TGTGCCAGCAGCGTAGATCTCAATCAGCCCCAGCATTTT. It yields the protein CASSVDLNQPQHF.

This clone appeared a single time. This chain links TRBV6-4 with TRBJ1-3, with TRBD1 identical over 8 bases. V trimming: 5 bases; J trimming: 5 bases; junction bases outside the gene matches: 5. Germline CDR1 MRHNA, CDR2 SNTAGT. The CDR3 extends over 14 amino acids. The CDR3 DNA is TGTGCCAGCAGTCGACAGGGGACGAGAAACACCATATATTTT. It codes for CASSRQGTRNTIYF.

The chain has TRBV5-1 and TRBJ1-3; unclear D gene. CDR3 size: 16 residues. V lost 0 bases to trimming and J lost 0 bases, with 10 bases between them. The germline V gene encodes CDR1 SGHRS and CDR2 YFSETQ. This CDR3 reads CASSLETSSSGNTIYF. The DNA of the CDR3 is TGCGCCAGCAGCTTGGAGACATCAAGCTCTGGAAACACCATATATTTT.

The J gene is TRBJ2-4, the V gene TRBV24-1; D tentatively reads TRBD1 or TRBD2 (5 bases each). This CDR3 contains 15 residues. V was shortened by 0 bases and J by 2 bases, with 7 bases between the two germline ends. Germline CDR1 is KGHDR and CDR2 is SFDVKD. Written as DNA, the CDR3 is TGTGCCACCAGTGATTTGGGGGGAACCAAAAACATTCAGTACTTC. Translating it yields CATSDLGGTKNIQYF.

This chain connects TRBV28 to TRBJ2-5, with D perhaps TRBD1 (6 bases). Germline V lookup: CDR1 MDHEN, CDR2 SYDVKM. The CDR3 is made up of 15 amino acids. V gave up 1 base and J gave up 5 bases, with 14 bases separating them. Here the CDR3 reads CASSLSGVKRETQYF. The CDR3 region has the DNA TGTGCCAGCAGTTTATCAGGGGTGAAGAGGGAGACCCAGTACTTC.

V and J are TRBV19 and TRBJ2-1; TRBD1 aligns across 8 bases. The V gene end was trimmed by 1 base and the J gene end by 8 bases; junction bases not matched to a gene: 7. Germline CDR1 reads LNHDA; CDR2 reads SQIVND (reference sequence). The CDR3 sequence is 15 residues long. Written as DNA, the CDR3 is TGTGCCAGTAGTATAGCCCCAACAGGGGGTCATGAGCAGTTCTTC. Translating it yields CASSIAPTGGHEQFF.

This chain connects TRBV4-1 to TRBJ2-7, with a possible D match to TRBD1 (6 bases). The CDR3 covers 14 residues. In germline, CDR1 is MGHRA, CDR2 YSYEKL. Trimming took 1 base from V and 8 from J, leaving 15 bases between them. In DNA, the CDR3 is TGCGCCAGCAGCCAAGCCTCGAACAGGGCCCAGCAGTACTTC. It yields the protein CASSQASNRAQQYF.

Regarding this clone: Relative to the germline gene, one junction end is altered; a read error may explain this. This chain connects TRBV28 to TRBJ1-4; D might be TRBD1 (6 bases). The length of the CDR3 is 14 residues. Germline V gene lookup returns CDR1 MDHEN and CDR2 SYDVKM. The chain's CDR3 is CASNLQGEGEKLFF. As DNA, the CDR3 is TGTGCCAGCAATTTACAGGGAGAAGGCGAAAAACTGTTTTTT. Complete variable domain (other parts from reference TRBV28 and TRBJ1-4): DVKVTQSSRYLVKRTGEKVFLECVQDMDHENMFWYRQDPGLGLRLIYFSYDVKMKEKGDIPEGYSVSREKKERFSLILESASTNQTSMYLCASNLQGEGEKLFFGSGTQLSVL.

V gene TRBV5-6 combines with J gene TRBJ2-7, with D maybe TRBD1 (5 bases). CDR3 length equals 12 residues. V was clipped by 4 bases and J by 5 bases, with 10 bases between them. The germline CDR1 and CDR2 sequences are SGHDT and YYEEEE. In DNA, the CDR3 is TGTGCCAGCAGCCAAGGGGCCCACGAGCAGTACGTC. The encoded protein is CASSQGAHEQYV.

The DNA of the CDR3 is TGTGCCAGCAGCCTCCAAATTGGGGCCAACGGCGAGCAGTACTTC. Protein product: CASSLQIGANGEQYF. This chain links TRBV11-1 with TRBJ2-7; tentative D call: TRBD1 (5 bases). Germline CDR1 and CDR2: SGHAT and FQDESV (reference sequence). The CDR3 is 15 residues long. V lost 5 bases to trimming and J lost 6 bases, with 20 bases between them.

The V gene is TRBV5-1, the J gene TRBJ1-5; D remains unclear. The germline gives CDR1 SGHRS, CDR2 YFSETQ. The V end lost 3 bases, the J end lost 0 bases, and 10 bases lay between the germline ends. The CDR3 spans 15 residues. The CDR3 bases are TGCGCCAGCAGCTATGACGGAAATAGCAATCAGCCCCAGCATTTT. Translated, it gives CASSYDGNSNQPQHF.

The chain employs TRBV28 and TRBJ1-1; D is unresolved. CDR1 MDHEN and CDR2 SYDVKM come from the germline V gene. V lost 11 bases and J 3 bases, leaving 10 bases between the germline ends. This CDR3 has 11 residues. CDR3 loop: CAGKTHTEAFF. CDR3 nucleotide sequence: TGTGCCGGCAAAACCCACACTGAAGCTTTCTTT. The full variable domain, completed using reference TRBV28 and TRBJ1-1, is DVKVTQSSRYLVKRTGEKVFLECVQDMDHENMFWYRQDPGLGLRLIYFSYDVKMKEKGDIPEGYSVSREKKERFSLILESASTNQTSMYLCAGKTHTEAFFGQGTRLTVV.

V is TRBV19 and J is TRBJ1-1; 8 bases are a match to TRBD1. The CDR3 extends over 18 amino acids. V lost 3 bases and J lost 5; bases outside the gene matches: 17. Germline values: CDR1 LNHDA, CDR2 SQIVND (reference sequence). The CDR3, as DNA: TGTGCCAGTAGTATCCTCCGGACAGGGATTGGAATGGGGACTGAAGCTTTCTTT. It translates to CASSILRTGIGMGTEAFF.

The chain's CDR3 is CASSITGGGGYTF. In DNA form, the CDR3 reads TGTGCCAGCAGTATAACAGGGGGCGGTGGCTACACCTTC. V usage is TRBV2 and J usage is TRBJ1-2; 9 bases are a match to TRBD1. This CDR3 is built from 13 residues. The junction had 5 bases not matched to a gene; V was cut back by 5 bases and J by 7 bases. The germline gives CDR1 SNHLY, CDR2 FYNNEI.

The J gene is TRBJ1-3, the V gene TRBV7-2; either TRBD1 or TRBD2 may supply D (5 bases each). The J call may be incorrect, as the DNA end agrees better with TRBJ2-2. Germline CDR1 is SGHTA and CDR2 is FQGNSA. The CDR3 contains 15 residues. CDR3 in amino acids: CASSLMGANTGELFF. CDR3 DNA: TGTGCCAGCAGCTTAATGGGGGCGAACACCGGGGAGCTGTTTTTT.

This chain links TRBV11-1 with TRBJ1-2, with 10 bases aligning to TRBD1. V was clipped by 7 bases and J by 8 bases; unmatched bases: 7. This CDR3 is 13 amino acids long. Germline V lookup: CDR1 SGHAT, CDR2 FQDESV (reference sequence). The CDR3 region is CASTPTGGYGYTF. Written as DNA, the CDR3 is TGTGCCAGCACCCCGACAGGGGGCTACGGCTACACCTTC.

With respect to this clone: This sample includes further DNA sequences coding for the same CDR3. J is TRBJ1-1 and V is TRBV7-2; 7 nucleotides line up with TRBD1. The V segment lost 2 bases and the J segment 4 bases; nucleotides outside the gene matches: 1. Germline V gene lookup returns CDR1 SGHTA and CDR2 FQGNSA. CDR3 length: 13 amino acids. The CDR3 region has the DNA TGTGCCAGCAGCTTAAGACAGGGCACTGAAGCTTTCTTT. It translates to CASSLRQGTEAFF. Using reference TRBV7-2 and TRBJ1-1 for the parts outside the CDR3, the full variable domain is GAGVSQSPSNKVTEKGKDVELRCDPISGHTALYWYRQSLGQGLEFLIYFQGNSAPDKSGLPSDRFSAERTGGSVSTLTIQRTQQEDSAVYLCASSLRQGTEAFFGQGTRLTVV.

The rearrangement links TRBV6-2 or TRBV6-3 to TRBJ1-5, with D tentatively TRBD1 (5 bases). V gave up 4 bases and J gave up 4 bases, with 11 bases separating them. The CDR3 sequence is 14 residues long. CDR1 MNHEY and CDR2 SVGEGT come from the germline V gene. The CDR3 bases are TGTGCCAGCAGTTTGAGGGGTCGGAATCAGCCCCAGCATTTT. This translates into CASSLRGRNQPQHF.

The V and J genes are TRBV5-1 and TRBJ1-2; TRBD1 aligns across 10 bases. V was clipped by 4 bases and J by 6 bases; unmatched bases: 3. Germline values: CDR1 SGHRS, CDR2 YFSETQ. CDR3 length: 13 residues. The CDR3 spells CASSHGQGDGYTF. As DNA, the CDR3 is TGCGCCAGCAGCCATGGACAGGGGGATGGCTACACCTTC.

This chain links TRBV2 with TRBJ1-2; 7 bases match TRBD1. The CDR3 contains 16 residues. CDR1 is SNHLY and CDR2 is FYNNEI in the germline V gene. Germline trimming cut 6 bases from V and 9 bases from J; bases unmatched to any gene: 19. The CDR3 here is CASSQNAPGTAPRYTF. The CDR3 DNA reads TGTGCCAGCAGCCAAAATGCCCCGGGGACAGCGCCACGCTACACCTTC.

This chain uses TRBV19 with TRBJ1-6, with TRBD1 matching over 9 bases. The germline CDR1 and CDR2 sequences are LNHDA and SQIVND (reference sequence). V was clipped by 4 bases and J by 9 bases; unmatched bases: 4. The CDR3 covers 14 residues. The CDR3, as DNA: TGTGCCAGTAGTACGGGACAGGGACCTTCACCCCTCCACTTT. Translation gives CASSTGQGPSPLHF.

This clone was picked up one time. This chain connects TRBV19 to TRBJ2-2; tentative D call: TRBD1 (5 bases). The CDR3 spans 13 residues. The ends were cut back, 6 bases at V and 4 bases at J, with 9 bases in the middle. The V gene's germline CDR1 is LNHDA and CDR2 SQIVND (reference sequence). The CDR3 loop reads CASSRQSTGELFF. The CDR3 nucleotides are TGTGCCAGTAGCCGACAGTCCACCGGGGAGCTGTTTTTT.

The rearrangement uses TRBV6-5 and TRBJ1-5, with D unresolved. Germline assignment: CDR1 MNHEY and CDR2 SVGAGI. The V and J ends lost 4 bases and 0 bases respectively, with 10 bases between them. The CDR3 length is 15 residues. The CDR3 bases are TGTGCCAGCAGTTTGACTGGTTATAGCAATCAGCCCCAGCATTTT. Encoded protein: CASSLTGYSNQPQHF.

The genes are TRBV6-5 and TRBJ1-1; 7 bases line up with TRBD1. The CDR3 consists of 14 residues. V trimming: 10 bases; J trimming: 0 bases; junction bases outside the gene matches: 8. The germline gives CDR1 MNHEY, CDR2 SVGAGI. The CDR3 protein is CATTKQGMNTEAFF. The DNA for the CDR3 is TGTGCCACAACGAAACAGGGGATGAACACTGAAGCTTTCTTT.

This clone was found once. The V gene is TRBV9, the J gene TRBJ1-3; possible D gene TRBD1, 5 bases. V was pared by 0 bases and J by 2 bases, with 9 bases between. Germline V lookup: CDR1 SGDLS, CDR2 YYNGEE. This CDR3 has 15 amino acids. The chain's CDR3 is CASSVGAGTGNTIYF. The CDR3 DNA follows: TGTGCCAGCAGCGTAGGGGCAGGGACTGGAAACACCATATATTTT.